A single sample is the source of the 13 T cell receptor beta chains below, sequenced in a study of shared clonotypes between healthy human individuals. CD8 cells classed as naive were CD45RO-negative and positively selected for CCR7, excluding terminally differentiated effector memory CD45RA+ cells. Libraries were prepared by immunoSEQ multiplex PCR; TCRdb keeps only in-frame clonotypes and omits some of them. The sample includes fewer than 1 million clones, 95% to 97% seen only once; the top ten take less than 0.25%. The sample was naive CD8+ T cells sorted from blood. These receptors were obtained from a young man in good health.

As regards this clone: This sample includes further DNA sequences coding for the same CDR3. This chain links TRBV7-2 with TRBJ2-3; D possibly corresponds to TRBD2 (6 bases). Germline V lookup: CDR1 SGHTA, CDR2 FQGNSA. V lost 3 bases, J lost 3 bases, and 13 bases lay in between. This CDR3 spans 15 amino acids. CDR3 nucleotide sequence: TGTGCCAGCAGCTTGCGGGGTTCGGGGACAGATACGCAGTATTTT. Its protein product is CASSLRGSGTDTQYF. The variable domain in full, with the rest retrieved from reference TRBV7-2 and TRBJ2-3, is GAGVSQSPSNKVTEKGKDVELRCDPISGHTALYWYRQSLGQGLEFLIYFQGNSAPDKSGLPSDRFSAERTGGSVSTLTIQRTQQEDSAVYLCASSLRGSGTDTQYFGPGTRLTVL.

DNA for the CDR3: TGTGCCAGCAGCTTGTTTTCTTACGAGCAGTACTTC. As protein: CASSLFSYEQYF. The rearrangement joins TRBV5-6 to TRBJ2-7; D is uncertain. The CDR3 has 12 amino acids. CDR1 and CDR2 (germline): SGHDT, YYEEEE. V was pared by 1 base and J by 4 bases, with 6 bases between.

The chain has TRBV5-1 and TRBJ2-5, with 10 bases identical to TRBD1. The trim removed 6 bases at V and 2 bases at J, leaving 10 bases unmatched. The V gene's germline CDR1 is SGHRS and CDR2 YFSETQ. There are 16 residues in the CDR3. The CDR3 nucleotides are TGCGCCAGCAAAGACCGGGACAGGGGTCTGCAAGAGACCCAGTACTTC. It yields the protein CASKDRDRGLQETQYF.

The V and J genes are TRBV7-9 and TRBJ1-4, with a tentative D call TRBD1 (6 bases). The V end was cut by 0 bases, the J end by 6 bases, with 11 bases between. The CDR3 runs to 15 residues. Germline CDR1 and CDR2: SEHNR and FQNEAQ (reference sequence). The CDR3 reads CASSLAGGLHEKLFF. CDR3 sequence (DNA): TGTGCCAGCAGCTTAGCGGGGGGGCTACATGAAAAACTGTTTTTT.

The rearrangement joins TRBV28 to TRBJ2-2; D gene uncertain. The V and J ends lost 6 bases and 3 bases respectively, with 5 bases between them. Germline CDR1 reads MDHEN; CDR2 reads SYDVKM. The CDR3 extends over 12 amino acids. The CDR3 here is CASSPYTGELFF. In nucleotides, the CDR3 is TGTGCCAGCAGCCCCTACACCGGGGAGCTGTTTTTT.

This chain connects TRBV9 to TRBJ2-7, with D tentatively TRBD1 or TRBD2 (5 bases each). V lost 3 bases and J lost 2, with 18 bases in between. The CDR3 runs to 16 residues. Per germline, CDR1 SGDLS and CDR2 YYNGEE. CDR3 bases: TGTGCCAGCAGCGCCTTCCGGGACCCCCGACCCTACGAGCAGTACTTC. Protein: CASSAFRDPRPYEQYF.

This clone showed up just once. The same CDR3 is also encoded by other DNA sequences in this sample. The chain joins TRBV29-1 to TRBJ2-7; D uncertain. V was shortened by 6 bases and J by 1 base, with 7 bases between the two germline ends. The germline gives CDR1 SQVTM, CDR2 ANQGSEA. The CDR3 contains 11 residues. CDR3 coding DNA: TGCAGCGTCGGAGATTCCTACGAGCAGTACTTC. It is translated as CSVGDSYEQYF.

The chain links TRBV7-9 to TRBJ2-7, with D tentatively TRBD1 (5 bases). With 3 bases removed from V and 3 bases from J, the gap between germline ends came to 12 bases. The CDR3 totals 14 residues. Germline V gene data show CDR1 as SEHNR and CDR2 as FQNEAQ (reference sequence). CDR3 protein: CASSFQQANYEQYF. CDR3 DNA sequence: TGTGCCAGCAGCTTCCAACAGGCTAACTACGAGCAGTACTTC.

The chain couples TRBV19 to TRBJ1-1; D is ambiguous. The V end was cut by 5 bases, the J end by 3 bases, with 10 bases between. The length of the CDR3 is 13 residues. The germline V gene encodes CDR1 LNHDA and CDR2 SQIVND (reference sequence). The CDR3 bases are TGTGCCAGTAGTTTGCGGTTTGACACTGAAGCTTTCTTT. Translated: CASSLRFDTEAFF.

The genes are TRBV7-3 and TRBJ2-3; possible D gene TRBD1, 5 bases. V dropped 4 bases and J dropped 5 bases, with 13 bases sitting between them. There are 14 residues in the CDR3. The germline V gene encodes CDR1 SGHTA and CDR2 FQGTGA. DNA of the CDR3: TGTGCCAGCAGCTCTCAGGGCTCCGGAGATACGCAGTATTTT. This translates into CASSSQGSGDTQYF.

The chain recombines TRBV27 with TRBJ2-7; D tentatively fits TRBD1 or TRBD2 (7 bases each). The germline V and J ends were trimmed by 4 bases and 7 bases, with 20 bases remaining between them. Looked up from germline, CDR1 is MNHEY and CDR2 is SMNVEV (reference sequence). The CDR3 has 15 residues. CDR3 protein: CASSSGPQGGREQYF. The CDR3 nucleotides are TGTGCCAGCAGTTCTGGACCCCAGGGGGGGAGGGAGCAGTACTTC.

J is TRBJ2-1 and V is TRBV6-5; D unclear. Trimming left V 2 bases short and J 5 bases short, with 7 bases between. This CDR3 has 13 residues. CDR1 is MNHEY and CDR2 is SVGAGI in the germline V gene. The CDR3: CASSYGRDNEQFF. The DNA of the CDR3 is TGTGCCAGCAGTTACGGCAGAGACAATGAGCAGTTCTTC.

This chain uses TRBV7-6 with TRBJ1-2; D gene unclear. Deletions cut 5 bases from V and 6 bases from J, with 13 bases between. The CDR3 extends over 13 amino acids. Germline-derived CDR1 and CDR2 are SGHVS and FNYEAQ. Here the CDR3 reads CASSIGPLDGYTF. CDR3 nucleotides: TGTGCCAGCAGCATTGGTCCGCTCGATGGCTACACCTTC.